This T cell receptor (beta chain) was found in a study of blood T cell repertoires in COVID-19. Per the original data handling: Estimation of nucleated cell counts relied on the amplification of reference gene primers. Assay used: immunoSEQ multiplex PCR; TCRdb lists only in-frame clones, some missing. V and J calls plus clone size are reproduced from that table; the DNA served to infer D and trimming. The table includes 150,000 to 170,000 clones, 80% to 90% detected once. The CDR3 extends over 14 amino acids. Germline V CDR1 and CDR2: MGHRA, YSYEKL. Trimming at V came to 2 bases and at J to 6 bases, leaving 4 bases not matched to a gene. Participant ages covered roughly 18 to 89 years across around 25 US areas. Membership in each cohort depended on participant-reported clinical history. Recovered participants had two consecutive negative NP/OP PCR tests, healthcare professional clearance, or symptom resolution.

Sequencing was carried out using PBMCs or T cells enriched from blood (not recorded which). The V and J genes are TRBV4-1 and TRBJ1-5; 7 bases line up with TRBD1. This clonotype originated in a man over 45 who had recovered from COVID-19. The CDR3 here is CASSQTDRVQPQHF. The DNA of the CDR3 is TGCGCCAGCAGCCAAACCGACAGGGTTCAGCCCCAGCATTTT.